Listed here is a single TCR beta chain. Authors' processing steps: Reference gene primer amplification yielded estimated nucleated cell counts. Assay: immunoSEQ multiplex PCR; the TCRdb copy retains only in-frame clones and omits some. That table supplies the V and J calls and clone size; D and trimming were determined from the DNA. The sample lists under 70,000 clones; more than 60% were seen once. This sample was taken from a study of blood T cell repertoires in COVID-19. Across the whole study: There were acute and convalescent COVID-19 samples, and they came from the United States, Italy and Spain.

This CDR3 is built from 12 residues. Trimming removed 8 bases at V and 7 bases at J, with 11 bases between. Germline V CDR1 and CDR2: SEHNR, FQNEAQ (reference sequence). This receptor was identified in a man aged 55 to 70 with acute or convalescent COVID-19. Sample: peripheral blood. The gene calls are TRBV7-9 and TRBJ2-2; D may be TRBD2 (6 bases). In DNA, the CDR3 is TGTGCCAGCTCCGGGAGTTACGGGGAGCTGTTTTTT. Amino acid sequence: CASSGSYGELFF.